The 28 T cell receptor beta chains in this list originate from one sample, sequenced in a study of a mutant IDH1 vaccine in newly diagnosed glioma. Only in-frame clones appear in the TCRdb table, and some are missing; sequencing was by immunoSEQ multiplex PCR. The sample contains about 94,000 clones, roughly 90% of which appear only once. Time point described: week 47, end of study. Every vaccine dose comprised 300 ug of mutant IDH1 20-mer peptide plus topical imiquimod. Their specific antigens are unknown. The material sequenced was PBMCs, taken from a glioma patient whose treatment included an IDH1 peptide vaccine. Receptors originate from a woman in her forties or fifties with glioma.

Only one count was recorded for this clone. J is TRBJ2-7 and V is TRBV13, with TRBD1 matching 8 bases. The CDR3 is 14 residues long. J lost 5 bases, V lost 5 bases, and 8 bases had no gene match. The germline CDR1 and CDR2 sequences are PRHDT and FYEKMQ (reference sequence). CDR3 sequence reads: CASSHQGAVDEQYF. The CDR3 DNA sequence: TGTGCCAGCAGCCACCAGGGGGCGGTGGACGAGCAGTACTTC.

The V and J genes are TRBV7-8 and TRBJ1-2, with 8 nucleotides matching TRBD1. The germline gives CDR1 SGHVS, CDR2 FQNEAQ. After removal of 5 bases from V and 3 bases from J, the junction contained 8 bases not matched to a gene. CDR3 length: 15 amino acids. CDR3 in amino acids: CASSLGQGAHYGYTF. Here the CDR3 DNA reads TGTGCCAGCAGCCTAGGGCAGGGGGCCCACTATGGCTACACCTTC.

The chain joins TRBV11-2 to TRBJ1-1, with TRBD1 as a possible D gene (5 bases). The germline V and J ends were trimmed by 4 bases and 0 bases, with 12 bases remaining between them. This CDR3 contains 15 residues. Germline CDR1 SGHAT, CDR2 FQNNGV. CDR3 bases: TGTGCCAGCAGCTCGTCGAGACAGATGAACACTGAAGCTTTCTTT. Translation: CASSSSRQMNTEAFF.

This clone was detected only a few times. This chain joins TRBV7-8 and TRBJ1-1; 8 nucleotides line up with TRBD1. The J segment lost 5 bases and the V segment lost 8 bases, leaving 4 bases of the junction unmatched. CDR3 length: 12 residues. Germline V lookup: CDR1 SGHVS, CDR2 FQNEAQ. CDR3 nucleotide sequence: TGTGCCAGCGGTTACAGGGGGACTGAAGCTTTCTTT. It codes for CASGYRGTEAFF.

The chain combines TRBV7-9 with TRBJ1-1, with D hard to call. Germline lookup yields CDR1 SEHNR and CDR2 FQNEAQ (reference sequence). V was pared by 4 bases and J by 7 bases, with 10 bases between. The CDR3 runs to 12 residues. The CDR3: CASSSDNLEAFF. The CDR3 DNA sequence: TGTGCCAGCAGCTCGGATAACCTTGAAGCTTTCTTT.

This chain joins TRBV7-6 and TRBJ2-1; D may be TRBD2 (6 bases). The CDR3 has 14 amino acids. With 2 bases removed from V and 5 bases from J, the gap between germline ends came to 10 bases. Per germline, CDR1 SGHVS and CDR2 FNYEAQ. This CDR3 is CASSLRGRNNEQFF. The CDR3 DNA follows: TGTGCCAGCAGCTTAAGAGGGAGGAACAATGAGCAGTTCTTC.

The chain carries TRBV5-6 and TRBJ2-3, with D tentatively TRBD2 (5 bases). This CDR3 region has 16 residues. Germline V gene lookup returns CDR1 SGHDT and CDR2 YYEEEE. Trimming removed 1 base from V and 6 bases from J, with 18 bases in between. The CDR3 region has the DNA TGTGCCAGCAGCTTGAAGAGTGCCCTGGAGGCGGATACGCAGTATTTT. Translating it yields CASSLKSALEADTQYF.

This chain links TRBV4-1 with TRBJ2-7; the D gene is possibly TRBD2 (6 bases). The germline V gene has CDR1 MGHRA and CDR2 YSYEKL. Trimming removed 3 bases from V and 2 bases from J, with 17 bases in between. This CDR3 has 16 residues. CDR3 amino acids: CASSQMPDGGTYEQYF. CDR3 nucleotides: TGCGCCAGCAGCCAGATGCCCGACGGGGGAACCTACGAGCAGTACTTC.

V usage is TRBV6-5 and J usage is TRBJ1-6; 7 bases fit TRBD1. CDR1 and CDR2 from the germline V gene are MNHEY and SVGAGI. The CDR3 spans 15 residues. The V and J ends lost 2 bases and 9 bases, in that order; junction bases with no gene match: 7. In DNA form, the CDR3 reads TGTGCCAGCAGTTACAGGCAGGGGGGTGGTTCACCCCTCCACTTT. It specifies CASSYRQGGGSPLHF.

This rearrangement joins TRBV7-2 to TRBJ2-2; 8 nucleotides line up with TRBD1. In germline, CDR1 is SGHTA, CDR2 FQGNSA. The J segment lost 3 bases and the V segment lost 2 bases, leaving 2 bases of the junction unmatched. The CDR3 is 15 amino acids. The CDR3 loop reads CASSLQGADTGELFF. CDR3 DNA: TGTGCCAGCAGCTTACAGGGGGCTGACACCGGGGAGCTGTTTTTT. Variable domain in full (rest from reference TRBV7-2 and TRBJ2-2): GAGVSQSPSNKVTEKGKDVELRCDPISGHTALYWYRQSLGQGLEFLIYFQGNSAPDKSGLPSDRFSAERTGGSVSTLTIQRTQQEDSAVYLCASSLQGADTGELFFGEGSRLTVL.

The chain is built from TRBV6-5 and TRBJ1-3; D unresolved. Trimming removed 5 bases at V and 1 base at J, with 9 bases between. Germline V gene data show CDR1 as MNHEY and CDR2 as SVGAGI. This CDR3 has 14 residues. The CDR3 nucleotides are TGTGCCAGCAGTACTTATCCTTCTGGAAACACCATATATTTT. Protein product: CASSTYPSGNTIYF.

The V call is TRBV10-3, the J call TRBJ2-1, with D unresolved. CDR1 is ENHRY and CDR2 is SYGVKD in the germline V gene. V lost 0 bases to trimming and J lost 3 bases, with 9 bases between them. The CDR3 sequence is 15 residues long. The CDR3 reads CAISESTPGYNEQFF. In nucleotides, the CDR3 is TGTGCCATCAGTGAGTCTACCCCGGGCTACAATGAGCAGTTCTTC.

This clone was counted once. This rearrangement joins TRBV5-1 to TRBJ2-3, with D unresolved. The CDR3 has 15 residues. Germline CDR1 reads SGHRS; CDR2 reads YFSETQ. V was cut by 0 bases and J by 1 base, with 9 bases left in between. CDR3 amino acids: CASSLVAAGTDTQYF. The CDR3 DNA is TGCGCCAGCAGCTTGGTGGCCGCAGGCACAGATACGCAGTATTTT. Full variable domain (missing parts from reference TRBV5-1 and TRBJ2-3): KAGVTQTPRYLIKTRGQQVTLSCSPISGHRSVSWYQQTPGQGLQFLFEYFSETQRNKGNFPGRFSGRQFSNSRSEMNVSTLELGDSALYLCASSLVAAGTDTQYFGPGTRLTVL.

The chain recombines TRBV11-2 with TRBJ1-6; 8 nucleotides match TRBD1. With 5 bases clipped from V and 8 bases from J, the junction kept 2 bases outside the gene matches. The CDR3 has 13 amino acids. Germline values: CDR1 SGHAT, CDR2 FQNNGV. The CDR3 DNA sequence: TGTGCCAGCAGCCAGGGGGCAGATTCACCCCTCCACTTT. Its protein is CASSQGADSPLHF.

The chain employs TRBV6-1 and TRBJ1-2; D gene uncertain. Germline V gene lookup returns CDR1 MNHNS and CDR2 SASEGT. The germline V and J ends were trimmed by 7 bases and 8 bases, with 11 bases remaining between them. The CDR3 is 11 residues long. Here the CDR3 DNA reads TGTGCCAGCATCAGCAAAGGGGGCTACACCTTC. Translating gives CASISKGGYTF.

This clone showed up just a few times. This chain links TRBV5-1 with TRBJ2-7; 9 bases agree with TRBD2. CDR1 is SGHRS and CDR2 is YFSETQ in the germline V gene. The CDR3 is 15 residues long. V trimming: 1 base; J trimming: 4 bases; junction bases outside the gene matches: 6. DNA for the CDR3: TGCGCCAGCAGCTTGATGACTAGCGGAGATTACGAGCAGTACTTC. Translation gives CASSLMTSGDYEQYF.

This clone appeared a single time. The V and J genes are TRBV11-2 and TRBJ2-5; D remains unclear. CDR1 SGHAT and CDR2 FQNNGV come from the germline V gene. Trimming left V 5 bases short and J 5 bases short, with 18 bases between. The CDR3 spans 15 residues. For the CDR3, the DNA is TGTGCCAGCAGCCCCGACGGGCGGTCCGTGGAGACCCAGTACTTC. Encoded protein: CASSPDGRSVETQYF.

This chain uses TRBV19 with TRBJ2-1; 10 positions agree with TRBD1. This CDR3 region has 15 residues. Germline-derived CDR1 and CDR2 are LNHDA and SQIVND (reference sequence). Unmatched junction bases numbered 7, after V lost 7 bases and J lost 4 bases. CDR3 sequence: CASIPGQGRYNEQFF. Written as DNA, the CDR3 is TGTGCCAGTATTCCGGGACAGGGGCGGTACAATGAGCAGTTCTTC.

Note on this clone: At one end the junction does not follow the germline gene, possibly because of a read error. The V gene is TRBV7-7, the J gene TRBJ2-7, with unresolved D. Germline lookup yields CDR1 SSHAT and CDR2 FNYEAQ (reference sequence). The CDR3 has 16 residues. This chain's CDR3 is CASSLTITYLSYEQYF. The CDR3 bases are TGTGCTAGCAGCTTAACAATCACCTACCTCTCCTACGAGCAGTACTTC.

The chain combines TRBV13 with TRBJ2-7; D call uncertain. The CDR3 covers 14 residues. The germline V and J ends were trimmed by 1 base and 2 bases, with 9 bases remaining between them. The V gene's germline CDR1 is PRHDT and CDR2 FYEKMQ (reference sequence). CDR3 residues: CASSLVRNPYEQYF. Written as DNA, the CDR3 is TGTGCCAGCAGCTTAGTGAGAAATCCCTACGAGCAGTACTTC.

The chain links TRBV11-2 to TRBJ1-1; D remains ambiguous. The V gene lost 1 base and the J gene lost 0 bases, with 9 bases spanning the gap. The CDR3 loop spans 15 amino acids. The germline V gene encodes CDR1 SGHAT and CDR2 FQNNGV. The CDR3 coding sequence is TGTGCCAGCAGCTTAGCCCTCGACATGAACACTGAAGCTTTCTTT. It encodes CASSLALDMNTEAFF.

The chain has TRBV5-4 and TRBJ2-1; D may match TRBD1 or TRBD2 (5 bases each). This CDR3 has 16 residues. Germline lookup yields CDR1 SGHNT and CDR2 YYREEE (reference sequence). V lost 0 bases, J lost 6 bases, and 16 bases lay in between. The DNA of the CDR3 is TGTGCCAGCAGCTTGGGGGGACCTCTCGGGGCCAATGAGCAGTTCTTC. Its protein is CASSLGGPLGANEQFF.

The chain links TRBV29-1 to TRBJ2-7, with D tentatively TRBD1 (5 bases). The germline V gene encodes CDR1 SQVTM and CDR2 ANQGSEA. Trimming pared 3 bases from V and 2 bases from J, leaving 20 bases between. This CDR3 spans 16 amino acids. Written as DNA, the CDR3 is TGCAGCGTTGACCACTGGGGCAGGGAAGGGGCCTACGAGCAGTACTTC. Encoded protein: CSVDHWGREGAYEQYF.

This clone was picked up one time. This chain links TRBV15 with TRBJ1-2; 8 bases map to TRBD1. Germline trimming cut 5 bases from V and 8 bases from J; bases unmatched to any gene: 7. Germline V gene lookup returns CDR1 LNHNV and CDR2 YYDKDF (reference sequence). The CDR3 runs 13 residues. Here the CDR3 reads CATSSHRGGGYTF. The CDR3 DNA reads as TGTGCCACCAGCTCCCACAGGGGGGGAGGCTACACCTTC.

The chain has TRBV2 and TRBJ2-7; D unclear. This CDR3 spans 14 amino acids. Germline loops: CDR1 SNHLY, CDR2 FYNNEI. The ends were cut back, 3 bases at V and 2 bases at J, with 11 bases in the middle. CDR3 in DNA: TGTGCCAGCAGTGATGTTGGGCAGACCTACGAGCAGTACTTC. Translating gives CASSDVGQTYEQYF.

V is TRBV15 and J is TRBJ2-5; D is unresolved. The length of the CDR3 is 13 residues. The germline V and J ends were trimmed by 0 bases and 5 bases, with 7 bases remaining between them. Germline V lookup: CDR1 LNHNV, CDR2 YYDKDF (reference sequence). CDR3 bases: TGTGCCACCAGCAGAGAAACTGGGGAGACCCAGTACTTC. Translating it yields CATSRETGETQYF.

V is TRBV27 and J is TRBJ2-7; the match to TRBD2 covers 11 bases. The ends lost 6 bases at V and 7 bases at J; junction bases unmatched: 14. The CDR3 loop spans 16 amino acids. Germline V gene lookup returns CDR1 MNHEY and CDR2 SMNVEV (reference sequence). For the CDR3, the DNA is TGTGCCAGCAGGGATAGCCCGGGACTAGCGGTAGGTGAGCAGTACTTC. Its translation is CASRDSPGLAVGEQYF.

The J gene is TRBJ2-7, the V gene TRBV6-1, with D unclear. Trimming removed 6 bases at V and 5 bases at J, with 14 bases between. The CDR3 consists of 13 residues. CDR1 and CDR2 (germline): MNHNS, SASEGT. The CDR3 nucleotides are TGTGCCAGCAGGATAGAGTCTGGGGACGAGCAGTACTTC. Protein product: CASRIESGDEQYF.